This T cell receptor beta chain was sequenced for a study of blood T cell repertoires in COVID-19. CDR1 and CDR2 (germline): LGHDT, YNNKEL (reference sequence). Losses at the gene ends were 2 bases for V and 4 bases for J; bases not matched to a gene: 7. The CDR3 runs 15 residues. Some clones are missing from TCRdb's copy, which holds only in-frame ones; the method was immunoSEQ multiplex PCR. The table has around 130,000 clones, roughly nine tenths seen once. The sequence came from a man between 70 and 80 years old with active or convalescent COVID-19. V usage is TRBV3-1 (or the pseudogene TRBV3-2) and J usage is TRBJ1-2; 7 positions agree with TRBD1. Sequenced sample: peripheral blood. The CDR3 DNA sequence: TGTGCCAGCAGCCAAAGGGGGCAGGCACTCTATGGCTACACCTTC. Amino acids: CASSQRGQALYGYTF.